This T cell receptor (beta chain) stems from a study of identical twins. MiXCR was run by TCRdb on the 5' RACE reads, yielding one entry per CDR3 protein. Altogether roughly 480,000 distinct CDR3 sequences are present, roughly 26% being singletons, with the ten largest covering about 2.7%. Germline CDR1 reads SGHVS; CDR2 reads FNYEAQ. The CDR3 covers 13 residues. V was shortened by 2 bases and J by 4 bases, with 8 bases between the two germline ends. This clonotype was observed a handful of times. The sample was also linked to a second study, of T cells expressing NK-cell markers.

The chain is built from TRBV7-6 and TRBJ1-2, with D possibly TRBD1 on 5 matching bases. The source is a woman in her late teens or twenties in good health. Sample: CD4+ T cells sorted from blood. CDR3 nucleotides: TGTGCCAGCAGCTTACGAGGGACCTATGGCTACACCTTC. Translated, it gives CASSLRGTYGYTF.